This T cell receptor (beta chain) was obtained from a study of cytotoxic CD8 clonotypes in ibrutinib-treated CLL. Study overall: The patients, under twelve relapsed/refractory and 15 treatment-naive, included around 17 who were IGHV unmutated. The study, taken as a whole, reports: Treatment saw public clonotypes, which were uncommon, either contract or stay stable. Sustained-remission and progressing patients had different sampling times.

Note on this clone: No antigen is known for it.

Produced via immunoSEQ multiplex PCR; TCRdb's table is partial and in-frame only. The sample has about 120,000 clones; approximately 58% are singletons. CDR1 and CDR2 (germline): MNHNY, SVGAGI (reference sequence). The CDR3 runs 15 residues. V was pared by 5 bases and J by 5 bases, with 10 bases of the junction left unmatched. V usage is TRBV6-6 and J usage is TRBJ1-1; 8 bases align to TRBD1. The sample was PBMCs, taken after 24 months of ibrutinib treatment. The clonotype was recovered from a human donor with chronic lymphocytic leukemia. The CDR3 coding sequence is TGTGCCAGCAGTCCCCCCGGGACAGGTTCTACTGAAGCTTTCTTT. This codes for CASSPPGTGSTEAFF.